The clone carrying this T cell receptor (beta chain) is medium-sized (0.01 to 0.1%) within its sample. Antigen: not known. Germline V gene sequence: CDR1 SQVTM, CDR2 ANQGSEA. The germline V and J ends were trimmed by 7 bases and 3 bases, with 15 bases remaining between them. This CDR3 has 13 residues. Unique molecular identifiers were attached to individual cDNA molecules. TCRdb reprocessed the 5' RACE reads with MiXCR, giving one entry per CDR3 protein. The sample shows fewer than 100,000 distinct CDR3 sequences, over 9% of them seen only once. The sample comes from a study of early T cells in non-severe SARS-CoV-2 infection. About the study: Chains were unpaired, as sequencing was done on bulk RNA from unsorted whole blood.

Study-wide points: A preference for anti-spike CD8 responses marked VDJdb matching, which missed private and CD4 specificities.

What was sequenced was whole blood. This TCR came from an adult who was a healthcare worker with PCR-confirmed SARS-CoV-2 infection or an uninfected control (not recorded which). The V gene is TRBV29-1, the J gene TRBJ1-2; weak D call: TRBD1 (6 bases). The CDR3 nucleotides read TGCAGCGCAGCCCGACAGGAAGACTATGGCTACACCTTC. Encoded protein: CSAARQEDYGYTF.